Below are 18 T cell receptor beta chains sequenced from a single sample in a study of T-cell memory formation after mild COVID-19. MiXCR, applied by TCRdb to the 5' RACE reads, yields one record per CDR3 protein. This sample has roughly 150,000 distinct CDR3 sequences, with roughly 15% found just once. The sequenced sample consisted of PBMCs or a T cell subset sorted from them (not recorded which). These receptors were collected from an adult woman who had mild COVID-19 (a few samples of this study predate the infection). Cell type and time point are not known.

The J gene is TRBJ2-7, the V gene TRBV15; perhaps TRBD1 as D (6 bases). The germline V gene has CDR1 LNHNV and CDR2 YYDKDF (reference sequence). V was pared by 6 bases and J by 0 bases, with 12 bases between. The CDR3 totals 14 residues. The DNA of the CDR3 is TGTGCCACCAGAACGGACAGAAACTCCTACGAGCAGTACTTC. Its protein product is CATRTDRNSYEQYF.

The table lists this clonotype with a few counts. CDR3 bases: TGTGCCAGCTCACCACCGGCTGGGGCGGCCGAGCAGTACTTC. Translation: CASSPPAGAAEQYF. V is TRBV18 and J is TRBJ2-7; a weak D match, TRBD1 (5 bases). Germline assignment: CDR1 KGHSH and CDR2 LQKENI. The CDR3 contains 14 residues. V lost 0 bases to trimming and J lost 6 bases, with 12 bases between them.

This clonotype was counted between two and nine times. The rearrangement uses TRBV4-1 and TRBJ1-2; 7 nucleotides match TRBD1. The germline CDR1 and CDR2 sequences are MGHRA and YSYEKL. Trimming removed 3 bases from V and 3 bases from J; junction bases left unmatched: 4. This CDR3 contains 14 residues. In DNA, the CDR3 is TGCGCCAGCAGCCACGGGACAGCAGACTATGGCTACACCTTC. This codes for CASSHGTADYGYTF.

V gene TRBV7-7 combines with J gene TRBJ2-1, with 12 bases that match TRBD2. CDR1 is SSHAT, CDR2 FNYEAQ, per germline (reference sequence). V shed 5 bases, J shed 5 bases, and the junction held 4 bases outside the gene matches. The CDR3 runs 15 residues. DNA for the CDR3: TGTGCCAGCAGCCAGACTAGCGGGGGTAACAATGAGCAGTTCTTC. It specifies CASSQTSGGNNEQFF.

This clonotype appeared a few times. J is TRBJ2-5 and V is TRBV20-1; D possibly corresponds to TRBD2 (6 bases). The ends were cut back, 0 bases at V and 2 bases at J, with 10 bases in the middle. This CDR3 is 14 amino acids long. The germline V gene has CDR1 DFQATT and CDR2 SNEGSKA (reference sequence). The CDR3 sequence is CSARDRRGQETQYF. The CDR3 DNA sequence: TGCAGTGCTAGAGATCGGAGGGGACAAGAGACCCAGTACTTC.

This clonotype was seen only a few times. As DNA, the CDR3 is TGCAGCGTTAGAGCGGGGGGTACCGGGGAGCTGTTTTTT. This encodes CSVRAGGTGELFF. The gene calls are TRBV29-1 and TRBJ2-2, with 9 bases fitting TRBD2. The V gene end was trimmed by 5 bases and the J gene end by 5 bases; junction bases not matched to a gene: 3. This CDR3 comprises 13 residues. Germline CDR1 is SQVTM and CDR2 is ANQGSEA.

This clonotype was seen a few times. CDR3 sequence (DNA): TGCGCCAGCAGCTCCAGGGGTGCTACCTACGAGCAGTACTTC. Residues: CASSSRGATYEQYF. This rearrangement joins TRBV5-1 to TRBJ2-7; weak D call: TRBD1 (6 bases). The germline V and J ends were trimmed by 3 bases and 2 bases, with 12 bases remaining between them. Germline CDR1 reads SGHRS; CDR2 reads YFSETQ. The CDR3 spans 14 residues. Using reference TRBV5-1 and TRBJ2-7 for the parts outside the CDR3, the full variable domain is KAGVTQTPRYLIKTRGQQVTLSCSPISGHRSVSWYQQTPGQGLQFLFEYFSETQRNKGNFPGRFSGRQFSNSRSEMNVSTLELGDSALYLCASSSRGATYEQYFGPGTRLTVT.

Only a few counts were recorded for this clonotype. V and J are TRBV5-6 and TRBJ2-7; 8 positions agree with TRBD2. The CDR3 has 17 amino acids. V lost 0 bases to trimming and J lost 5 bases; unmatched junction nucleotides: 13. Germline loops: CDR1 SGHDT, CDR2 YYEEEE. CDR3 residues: CASSLDGSGVSWNEQYF. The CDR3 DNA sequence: TGTGCCAGCAGCTTGGATGGTAGCGGGGTGTCGTGGAACGAGCAGTACTTC.

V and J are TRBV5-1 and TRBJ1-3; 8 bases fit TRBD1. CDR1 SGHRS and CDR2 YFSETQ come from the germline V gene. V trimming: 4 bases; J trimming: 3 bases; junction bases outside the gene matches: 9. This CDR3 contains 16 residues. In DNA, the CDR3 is TGCGCCAGCAGCCCCCAGGGGGCTCTGTATGGAAACACCATATATTTT. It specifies CASSPQGALYGNTIYF.

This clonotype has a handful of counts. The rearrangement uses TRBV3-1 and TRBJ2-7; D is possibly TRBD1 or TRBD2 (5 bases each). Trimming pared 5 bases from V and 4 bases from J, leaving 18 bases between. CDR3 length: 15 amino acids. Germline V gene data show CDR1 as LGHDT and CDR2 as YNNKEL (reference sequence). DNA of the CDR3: TGTGCCAGCAGCACCAGGGCTAGCCGGTTGTACGAGCAGTACTTC. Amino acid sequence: CASSTRASRLYEQYF.

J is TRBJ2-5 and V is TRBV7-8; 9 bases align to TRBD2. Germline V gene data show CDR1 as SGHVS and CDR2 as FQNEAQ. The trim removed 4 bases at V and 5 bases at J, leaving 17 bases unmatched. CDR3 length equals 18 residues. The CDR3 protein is CASSSQEVFGLAGETQYF. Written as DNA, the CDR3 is TGTGCCAGCAGCTCACAAGAGGTCTTCGGTCTAGCGGGGGAGACCCAGTACTTC.

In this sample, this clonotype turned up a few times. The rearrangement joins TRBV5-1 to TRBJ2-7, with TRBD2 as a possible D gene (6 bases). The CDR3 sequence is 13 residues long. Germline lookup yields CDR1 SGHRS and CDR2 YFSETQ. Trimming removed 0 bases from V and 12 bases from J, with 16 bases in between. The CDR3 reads CASSLGTGGLAYF. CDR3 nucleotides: TGCGCCAGCAGCTTGGGCACAGGAGGGCTCGCGTACTTC. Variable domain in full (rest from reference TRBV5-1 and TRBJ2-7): KAGVTQTPRYLIKTRGQQVTLSCSPISGHRSVSWYQQTPGQGLQFLFEYFSETQRNKGNFPGRFSGRQFSNSRSEMNVSTLELGDSALYLCASSLGTGGLAYFGPGTRLTVT.

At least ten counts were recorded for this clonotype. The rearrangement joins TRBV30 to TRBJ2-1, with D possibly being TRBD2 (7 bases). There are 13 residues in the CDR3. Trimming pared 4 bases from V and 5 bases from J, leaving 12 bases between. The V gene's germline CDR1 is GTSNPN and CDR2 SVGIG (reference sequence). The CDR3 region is CAWNREGNNEQFF. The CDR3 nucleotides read TGTGCCTGGAACAGGGAGGGTAACAATGAGCAGTTCTTC.

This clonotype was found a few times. CDR3 in DNA: TGTGCCAGCAGCCTCCCGACAGGGTTAAGCGGGGAGCTGTTTTTT. Translating it yields CASSLPTGLSGELFF. The chain is built from TRBV3-1 and TRBJ2-2; 7 positions agree with TRBD1. Germline V gives CDR1 LGHDT, CDR2 YNNKEL (reference sequence). Trimming at V came to 4 bases and at J to 7 bases, leaving 9 bases not matched to a gene. The CDR3 sequence is 15 residues long.

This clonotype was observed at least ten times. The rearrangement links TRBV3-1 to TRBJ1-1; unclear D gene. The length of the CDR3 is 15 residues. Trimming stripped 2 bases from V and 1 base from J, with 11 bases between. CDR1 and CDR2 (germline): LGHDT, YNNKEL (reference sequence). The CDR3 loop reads CASSQMVSANTEAFF. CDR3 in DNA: TGTGCCAGCAGCCAAATGGTTTCGGCGAACACTGAAGCTTTCTTT.

Here the CDR3 DNA reads TGCAGCGTTGAAGGAGGGGTACCCACCGGGGAGCTGTTTTTT. It yields the protein CSVEGGVPTGELFF. The rearrangement links TRBV29-1 to TRBJ2-2; D possibly uses TRBD1 or TRBD2 (5 bases each). Germline-derived CDR1 and CDR2 are SQVTM and ANQGSEA. V was trimmed by 1 base and J by 4 bases, leaving 10 bases between them. This CDR3 has 14 residues.

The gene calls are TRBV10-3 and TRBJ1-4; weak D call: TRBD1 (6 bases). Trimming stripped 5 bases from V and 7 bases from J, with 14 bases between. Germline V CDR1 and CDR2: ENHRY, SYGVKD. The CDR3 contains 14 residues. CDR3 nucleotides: TGTGCCATCAGTCTCAGGGGAGGCTCTGAAAAACTGTTTTTT. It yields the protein CAISLRGGSEKLFF.

This chain's CDR3 is CASSQPGTVSTDTQYF. The DNA of the CDR3 is TGTGCCAGCAGTCAGCCGGGGACGGTGAGCACAGATACGCAGTATTTT. The gene calls are TRBV12-3 or TRBV12-4 and TRBJ2-3; possibly TRBD1 or TRBD2 for D (5 bases each). The V and J ends lost 5 bases and 0 bases respectively, with 15 bases between them. There are 16 residues in the CDR3.